This entry is about one TCR beta chain. Genes here carry mouse names. The missing CDR3 end, 1 residue past where the read stops, is filled in from the germline J gene. Germline values: CDR1 NNHNN, CDR2 SYGAGS (reference sequence). CDR3 length: 14 amino acids. V dropped 5 bases and J dropped 0 bases, with 11 bases sitting between them. The sample belongs to a study of tissue T cells after allogeneic stem cell transplantation. Sequencing was performed with immunoSEQ multiplex PCR; in TCRdb, only in-frame clones are kept and a portion is missing. Of about 48,000 clones in the sample, approximately 73% were seen once.

The clonotype was recovered from a pool of C57BL/6 mice in good health. The source material was sorted cells pooled from one or two spleens. This chain connects TRBV13-2 to TRBJ1-1; unclear D gene. The CDR3 spells CASGKGGQNTEVFF. The CDR3 bases that were read are TGTGCCAGCGGGAAGGGCGGACAGAACACAGAAGTCTTC.